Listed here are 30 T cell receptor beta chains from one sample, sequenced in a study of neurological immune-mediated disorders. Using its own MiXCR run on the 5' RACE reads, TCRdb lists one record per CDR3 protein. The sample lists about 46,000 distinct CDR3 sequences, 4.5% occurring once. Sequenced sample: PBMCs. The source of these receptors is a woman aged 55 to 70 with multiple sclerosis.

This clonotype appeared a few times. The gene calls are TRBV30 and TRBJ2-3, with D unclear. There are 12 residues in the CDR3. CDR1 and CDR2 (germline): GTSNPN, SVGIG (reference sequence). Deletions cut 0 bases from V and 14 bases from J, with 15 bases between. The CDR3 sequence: CAWSVVTAIGYF. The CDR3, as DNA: TGTGCCTGGAGTGTGGTGACGGCGATTGGGTATTTT.

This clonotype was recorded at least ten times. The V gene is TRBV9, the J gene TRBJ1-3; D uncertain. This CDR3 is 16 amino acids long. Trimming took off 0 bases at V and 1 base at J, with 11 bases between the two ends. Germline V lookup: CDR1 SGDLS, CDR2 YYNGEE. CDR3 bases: TGTGCCAGCAGCGTAGATCCAGGCCAGTCTGGAAACACCATATATTTT. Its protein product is CASSVDPGQSGNTIYF.

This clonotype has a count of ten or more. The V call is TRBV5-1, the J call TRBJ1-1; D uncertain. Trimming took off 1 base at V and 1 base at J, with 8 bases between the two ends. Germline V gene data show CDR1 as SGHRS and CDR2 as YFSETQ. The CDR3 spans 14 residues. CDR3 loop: CASSLRVENTEAFF. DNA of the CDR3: TGCGCCAGCAGCTTGAGGGTGGAGAACACTGAAGCTTTCTTT.

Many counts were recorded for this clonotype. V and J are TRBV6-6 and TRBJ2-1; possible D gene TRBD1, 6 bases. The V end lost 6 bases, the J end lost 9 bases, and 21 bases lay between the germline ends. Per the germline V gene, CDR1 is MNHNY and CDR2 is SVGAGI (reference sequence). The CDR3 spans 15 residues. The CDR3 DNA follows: TGTGCCAGCAGGTTTGGACGGGACGTGGGGGCTGAGCAGTTCTTC. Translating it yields CASRFGRDVGAEQFF.

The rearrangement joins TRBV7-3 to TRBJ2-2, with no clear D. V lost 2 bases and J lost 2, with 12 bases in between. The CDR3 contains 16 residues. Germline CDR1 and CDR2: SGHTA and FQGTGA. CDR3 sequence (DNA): TGTGCCAGCAGCTTATCAAGGGCCGGCAACACCGGGGAGCTGTTTTTT. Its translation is CASSLSRAGNTGELFF.

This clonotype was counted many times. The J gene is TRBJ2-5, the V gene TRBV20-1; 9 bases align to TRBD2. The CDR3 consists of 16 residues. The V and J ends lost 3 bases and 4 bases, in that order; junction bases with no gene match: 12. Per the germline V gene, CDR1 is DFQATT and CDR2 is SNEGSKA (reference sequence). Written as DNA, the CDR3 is TGCAGTGCTAGCCAGGGTGGCGCGGGAGGGGTAGAGACCCAGTACTTC. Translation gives CSASQGGAGGVETQYF.

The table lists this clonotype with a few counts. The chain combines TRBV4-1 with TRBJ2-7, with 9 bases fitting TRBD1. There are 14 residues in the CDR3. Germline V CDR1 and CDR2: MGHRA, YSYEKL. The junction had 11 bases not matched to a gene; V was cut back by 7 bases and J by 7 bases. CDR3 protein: CASTLTGGFEEQYF. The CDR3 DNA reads TGCGCCAGCACTCTCACAGGGGGCTTCGAAGAGCAGTACTTC.

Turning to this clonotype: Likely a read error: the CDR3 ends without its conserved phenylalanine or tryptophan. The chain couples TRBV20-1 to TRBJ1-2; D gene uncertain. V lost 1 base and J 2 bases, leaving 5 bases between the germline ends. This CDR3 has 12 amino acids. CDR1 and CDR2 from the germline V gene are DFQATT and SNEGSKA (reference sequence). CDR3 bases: TGCAGTGCTAGAGGCCGAAACTATGGCTACACCAAC. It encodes CSARGRNYGYTN.

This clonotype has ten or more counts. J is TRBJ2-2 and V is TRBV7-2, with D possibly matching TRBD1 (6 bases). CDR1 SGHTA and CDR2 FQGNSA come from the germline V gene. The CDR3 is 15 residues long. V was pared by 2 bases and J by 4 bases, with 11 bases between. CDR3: CASSLMGAGTGELFF. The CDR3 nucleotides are TGTGCCAGCAGCTTAATGGGGGCGGGCACCGGGGAGCTGTTTTTT.

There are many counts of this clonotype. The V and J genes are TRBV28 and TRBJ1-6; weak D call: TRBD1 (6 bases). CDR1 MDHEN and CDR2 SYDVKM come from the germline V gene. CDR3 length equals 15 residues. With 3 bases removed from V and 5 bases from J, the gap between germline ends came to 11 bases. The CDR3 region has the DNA TGTGCCAGCAGTTTTGCAGGGGAGGATAATTCACCCCTCCACTTT. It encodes CASSFAGEDNSPLHF.

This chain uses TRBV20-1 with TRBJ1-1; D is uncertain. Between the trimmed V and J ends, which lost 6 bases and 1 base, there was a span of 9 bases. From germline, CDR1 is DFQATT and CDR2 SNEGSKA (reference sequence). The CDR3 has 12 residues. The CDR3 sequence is CSALGPNTEAFF. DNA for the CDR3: TGCAGTGCCTTAGGGCCGAACACTGAAGCTTTCTTT.

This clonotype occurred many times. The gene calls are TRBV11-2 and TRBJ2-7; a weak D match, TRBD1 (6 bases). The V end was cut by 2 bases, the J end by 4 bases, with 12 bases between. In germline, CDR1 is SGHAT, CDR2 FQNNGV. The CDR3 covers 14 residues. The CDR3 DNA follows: TGTGCCAGCAGCTTAATCGGCAGGGGATACGAGCAGTACGTC. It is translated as CASSLIGRGYEQYV.

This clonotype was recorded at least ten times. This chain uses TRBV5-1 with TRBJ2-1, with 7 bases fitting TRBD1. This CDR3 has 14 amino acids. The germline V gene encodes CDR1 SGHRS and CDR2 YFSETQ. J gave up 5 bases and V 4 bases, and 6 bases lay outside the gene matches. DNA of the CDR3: TGCGCCAGCAGCGTAAACGGACAGGACAATGAGCAGTTCTTC. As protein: CASSVNGQDNEQFF.

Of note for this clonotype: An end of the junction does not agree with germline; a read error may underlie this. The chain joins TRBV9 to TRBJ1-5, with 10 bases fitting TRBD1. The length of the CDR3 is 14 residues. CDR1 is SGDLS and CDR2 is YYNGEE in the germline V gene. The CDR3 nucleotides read TGTGCCAGCAGCAAGACAGGGGGCGGACAGCCCCAGAATTTT. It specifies CASSKTGGGQPQNF.

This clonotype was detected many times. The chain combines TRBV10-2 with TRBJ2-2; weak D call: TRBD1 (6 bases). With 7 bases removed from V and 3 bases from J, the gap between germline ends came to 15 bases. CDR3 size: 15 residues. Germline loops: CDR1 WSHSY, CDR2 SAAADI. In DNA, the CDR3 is TGCGCCAGCACCAACAGGGTCGGCGACACCGGGGAGCTGTTTTTT. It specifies CASTNRVGDTGELFF.

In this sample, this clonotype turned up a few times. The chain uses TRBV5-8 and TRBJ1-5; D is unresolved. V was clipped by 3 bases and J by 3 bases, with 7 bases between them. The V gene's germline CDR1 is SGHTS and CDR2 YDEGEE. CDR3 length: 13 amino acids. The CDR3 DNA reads TGTGCCAGCAGCTCCAGGTTCAATCAGCCCCAGCATTTT. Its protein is CASSSRFNQPQHF. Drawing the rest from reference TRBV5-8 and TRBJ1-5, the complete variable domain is EAGVTQSPTHLIKTRGQQATLRCSPISGHTSVYWYQQALGLGLQFLLWYDEGEERNRGNFPPRFSGRQFPNYSSELNVNALELEDSALYLCASSSRFNQPQHFGDGTRLSIL.

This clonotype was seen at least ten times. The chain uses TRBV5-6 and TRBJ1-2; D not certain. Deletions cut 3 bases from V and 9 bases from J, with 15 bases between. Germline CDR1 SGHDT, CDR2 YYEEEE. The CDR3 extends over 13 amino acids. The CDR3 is CASSSGPLKSYTF. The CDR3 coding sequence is TGTGCCAGCAGCTCCGGGCCCCTTAAGAGCTACACCTTC.

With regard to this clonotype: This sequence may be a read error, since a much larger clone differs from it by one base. CDR3 sequence (DNA): TGCAGTGCTGCTAAGGGGTACGAGCAGTACGTC. Its protein product is CSAAKGYEQYV. This chain connects TRBV20-1 to TRBJ2-7; maybe TRBD1 (5 bases). Germline loops: CDR1 DFQATT, CDR2 SNEGSKA (reference sequence). Trimming removed 5 bases at V and 4 bases at J, with 9 bases between. The CDR3 length is 11 residues.

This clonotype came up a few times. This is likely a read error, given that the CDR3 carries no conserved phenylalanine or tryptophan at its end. CDR3 region: CASSYLAGEAYEQYC. CDR3 nucleotides: TGCGCCAGCAGCTACCTAGCGGGGGAAGCCTACGAGCAGTACTGC. This chain uses TRBV5-1 with TRBJ2-7, with 10 positions matching TRBD2. CDR1 and CDR2 (germline): SGHRS, YFSETQ. The CDR3 is 15 residues long. With 3 bases clipped from V and 2 bases from J, the junction kept 5 bases outside the gene matches.

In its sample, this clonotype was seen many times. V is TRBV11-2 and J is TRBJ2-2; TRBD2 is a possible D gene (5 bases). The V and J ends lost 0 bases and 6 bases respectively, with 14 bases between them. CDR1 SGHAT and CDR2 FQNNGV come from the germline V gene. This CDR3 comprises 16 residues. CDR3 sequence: CASSLEPSRQSGELFF. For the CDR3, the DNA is TGTGCCAGCAGCTTAGAGCCTAGCCGTCAATCCGGGGAGCTGTTTTTT.

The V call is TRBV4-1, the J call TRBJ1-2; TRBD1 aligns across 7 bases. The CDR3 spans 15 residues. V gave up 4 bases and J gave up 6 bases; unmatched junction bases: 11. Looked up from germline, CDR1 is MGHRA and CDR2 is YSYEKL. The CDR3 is CASSLIRTGADGYTF. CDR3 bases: TGCGCCAGCAGCCTAATTCGGACAGGAGCCGATGGCTACACCTTC.

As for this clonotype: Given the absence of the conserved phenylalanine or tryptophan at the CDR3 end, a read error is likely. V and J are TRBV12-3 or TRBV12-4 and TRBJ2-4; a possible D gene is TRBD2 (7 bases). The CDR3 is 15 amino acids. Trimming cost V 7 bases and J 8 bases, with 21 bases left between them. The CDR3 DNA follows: TGTGCCAGCACCCTTCGGAGGGGGGGGCTAGACATTCAGTACTGC. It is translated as CASTLRRGGLDIQYC.

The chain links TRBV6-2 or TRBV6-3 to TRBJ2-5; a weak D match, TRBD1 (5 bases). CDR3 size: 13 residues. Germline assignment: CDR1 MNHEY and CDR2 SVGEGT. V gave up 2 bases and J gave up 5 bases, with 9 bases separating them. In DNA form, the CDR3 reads TGTGCCAGCAGTTACGTCGCAGGGGAGACCCAGTACTTC. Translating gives CASSYVAGETQYF.

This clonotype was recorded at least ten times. CDR3 amino acids: CASSLVGQPQHF. As DNA, the CDR3 is TGTGCCAGCAGCTTGGTTGGTCAGCCCCAGCATTTT. The chain recombines TRBV5-6 with TRBJ1-5; D remains unclear. The CDR3 has 12 residues. Germline-derived CDR1 and CDR2 are SGHDT and YYEEEE. V was trimmed by 0 bases and J by 6 bases, leaving 4 bases between them.

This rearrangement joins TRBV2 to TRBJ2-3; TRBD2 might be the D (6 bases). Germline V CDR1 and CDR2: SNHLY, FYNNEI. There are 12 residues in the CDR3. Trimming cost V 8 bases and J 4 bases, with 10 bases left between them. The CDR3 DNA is TGTGCCAGCGGGGAGGCCCCAGATACGCAGTATTTT. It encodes CASGEAPDTQYF.

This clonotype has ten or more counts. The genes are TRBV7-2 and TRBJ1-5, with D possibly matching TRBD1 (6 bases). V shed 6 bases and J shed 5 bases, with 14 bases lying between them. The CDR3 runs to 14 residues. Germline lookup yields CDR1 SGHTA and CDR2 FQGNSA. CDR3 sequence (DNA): TGTGCCAGCAGAACAGGGTTGACAGATCAGCCCCAGCATTTT. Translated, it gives CASRTGLTDQPQHF.

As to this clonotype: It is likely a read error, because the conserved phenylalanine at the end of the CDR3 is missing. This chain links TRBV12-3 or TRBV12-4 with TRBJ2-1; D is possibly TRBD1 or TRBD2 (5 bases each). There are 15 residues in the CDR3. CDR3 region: CASTKKGSSYKEQFV. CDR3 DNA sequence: TGTGCCAGCACCAAAAAGGGGAGCTCCTACAAAGAGCAGTTCGTC.

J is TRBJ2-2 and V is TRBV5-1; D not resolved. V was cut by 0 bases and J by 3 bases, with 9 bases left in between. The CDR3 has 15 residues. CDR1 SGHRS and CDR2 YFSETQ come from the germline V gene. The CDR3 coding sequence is TGCGCCAGCAGCTTGGAGACACCACACACCGGGGAGCTGTTTTTT. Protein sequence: CASSLETPHTGELFF.

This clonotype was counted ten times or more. CDR3 protein: CAGGGVNRYEQYF. The CDR3 DNA sequence: TGTGCCGGGGGTGGGGTTAATCGATACGAGCAGTACTTC. This rearrangement joins TRBV28 to TRBJ2-7; either TRBD1 or TRBD2 may supply D (5 bases each). CDR3 size: 13 residues. The germline CDR1 and CDR2 sequences are MDHEN and SYDVKM. V was clipped by 11 bases and J by 4 bases, with 18 bases between them.

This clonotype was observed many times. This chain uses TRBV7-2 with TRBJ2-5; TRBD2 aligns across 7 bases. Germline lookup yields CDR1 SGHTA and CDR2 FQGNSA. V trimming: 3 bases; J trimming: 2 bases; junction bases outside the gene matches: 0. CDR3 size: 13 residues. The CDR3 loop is CASSLGGQETQYF. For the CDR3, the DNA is TGTGCCAGCAGCTTGGGGGGGCAAGAGACCCAGTACTTC.